The 13 T cell receptor beta chains in this list originate from one sample, sequenced in a study of T-cell memory formation after mild COVID-19. TCRdb passed the 5' RACE reads through MiXCR, listing each CDR3 protein once. The table includes roughly 400,000 distinct CDR3 sequences, about 24% detected once. Sequencing was done on a sample of PBMCs or a T cell subset sorted from them (not recorded which). These receptor sequences come from an adult woman who had mild COVID-19 (a few samples of this study predate the infection). Cell type and time point are not known.

This clonotype was detected only a few times. The chain carries TRBV20-1 and TRBJ2-3; no firm D call. Germline CDR1 DFQATT, CDR2 SNEGSKA (reference sequence). Trimming took 0 bases from V and 4 from J, leaving 8 bases between them. The CDR3 has 13 amino acids. The CDR3 protein is CSARDQWSDTQYF. The CDR3 nucleotides are TGCAGTGCTAGAGATCAGTGGTCAGATACGCAGTATTTT.

The chain has TRBV6-2 or TRBV6-3 and TRBJ1-5; TRBD1 matches at 7 bases. The trim removed 7 bases at V and 1 base at J, leaving 10 bases unmatched. The germline CDR1 and CDR2 sequences are MNHEY and SVGEGT. This CDR3 is 16 amino acids long. The CDR3 DNA reads as TGTGCCAGCAAGGTCTACGGACAGGCCAGCAATCAGCCCCAGCATTTT. It is translated as CASKVYGQASNQPQHF.

This clonotype was seen more than once but under ten times. V usage is TRBV29-1 and J usage is TRBJ1-1; D ambiguous. Trimming left V 0 bases short and J 1 base short, with 3 bases between. Germline CDR1 SQVTM, CDR2 ANQGSEA. This CDR3 is 12 amino acids long. CDR3 bases: TGCAGCGTTGAAGACAGGAACACTGAAGCTTTCTTT. It encodes CSVEDRNTEAFF.

This clonotype turned up a few times. V usage is TRBV29-1 and J usage is TRBJ1-1, with D perhaps TRBD1 (6 bases). Trimming stripped 8 bases from V and 2 bases from J, with 15 bases between. The germline V gene encodes CDR1 SQVTM and CDR2 ANQGSEA. This CDR3 contains 13 residues. CDR3 sequence: CSMSGQLNTEAFF. As DNA, the CDR3 is TGCAGCATGTCCGGACAGCTAAACACTGAAGCTTTCTTT.

V usage is TRBV5-5 and J usage is TRBJ1-4, with 9 bases that match TRBD1. The CDR3 runs 15 residues. The germline V gene has CDR1 SGHKS and CDR2 YYEKEE (reference sequence). Trimming removed 6 bases from V and 7 bases from J; junction bases left unmatched: 10. The CDR3 protein is CASTRQGGFSEKLFF. The CDR3 DNA is TGTGCCAGCACCAGACAGGGGGGCTTTTCTGAAAAACTGTTTTTT.

This sequence joins TRBV29-1 and TRBJ2-3; D possibly corresponds to TRBD2 (5 bases). This CDR3 spans 14 amino acids. V shed 3 bases and J shed 2 bases, with 12 bases lying between them. The germline V gene encodes CDR1 SQVTM and CDR2 ANQGSEA. In nucleotides, the CDR3 is TGCAGCGTTGAGAGGGTCGCTAACACAGATACGCAGTATTTT. This encodes CSVERVANTDTQYF.

This clonotype has more than one count but fewer than ten. The chain has TRBV7-9 and TRBJ2-4; 8 bases line up with TRBD2. The CDR3 consists of 16 residues. Germline assignment: CDR1 SEHNR and CDR2 FQNEAQ (reference sequence). The ends lost 5 bases at V and 6 bases at J; junction bases unmatched: 12. The CDR3 DNA sequence: TGTGCCAGCAGCCAATTGGCGGGAGGCGGTGGAAACATTCAGTACTTC. This gives the protein CASSQLAGGGGNIQYF.

The chain links TRBV21-1 to TRBJ2-5; the listed D gene, TRBD1, was not tested against the DNA. TRBV21-1 is a pseudogene locus. The CDR3 has 17 amino acids. CDR3 nucleotide sequence: TGTGCCAGCAGCAAAAGGGTTGAGGGGGGGCCTGGAGGGACCCAGTACTTC. It encodes CASSKRVEGGPGGTQYF.

The chain carries TRBV7-2 and TRBJ2-7; D gene unclear. Germline CDR1 SGHTA, CDR2 FQGNSA. Trimming took off 5 bases at V and 3 bases at J, with 14 bases between the two ends. The CDR3 consists of 14 residues. The CDR3 sequence: CASSPAPGNYEQYF. The CDR3 DNA reads TGTGCCAGCAGCCCCGCCCCCGGCAACTACGAGCAGTACTTC.

The V and J genes are TRBV7-8 and TRBJ1-5; 8 nucleotides line up with TRBD1. V lost 5 bases and J lost 4; bases outside the gene matches: 7. The CDR3 is 15 residues long. The germline CDR1 and CDR2 sequences are SGHVS and FQNEAQ. In nucleotides, the CDR3 is TGTGCCAGCAGCCCGACCCGGACAGGGAATCAGCCCCAGCATTTT. This translates into CASSPTRTGNQPQHF.

This chain joins TRBV7-2 and TRBJ2-1, with 8 nucleotides matching TRBD1. This CDR3 region has 17 residues. With V trimmed by 6 bases and J by 6 bases, 16 bases remained unmatched. The germline CDR1 and CDR2 sequences are SGHTA and FQGNSA. The CDR3 protein is CASSRPRDRMNPNEQFF. CDR3 DNA sequence: TGTGCCAGCAGTCGACCAAGGGACAGGATGAATCCCAATGAGCAGTTCTTC.

The chain uses TRBV2 and TRBJ1-2; 7 positions agree with TRBD1. The germline V gene encodes CDR1 SNHLY and CDR2 FYNNEI. This CDR3 is 15 amino acids long. V shed 9 bases, J shed 0 bases, and the junction held 10 bases outside the gene matches. CDR3 bases: TGTGCCAGTCCGCCGGGACAGACATCTAACTATGGCTACACCTTC. Translation gives CASPPGQTSNYGYTF.

There are a few counts of this clonotype. This rearrangement joins TRBV28 to TRBJ2-7; D may be TRBD1 or TRBD2 (6 bases each). V was shortened by 7 bases and J by 6 bases, with 19 bases between the two germline ends. CDR3 size: 14 residues. Germline V gene sequence: CDR1 MDHEN, CDR2 SYDVKM. In DNA, the CDR3 is TGTGCCAGCACCTTGGATAGGGGGAGGATCGAGCAGTACTTC. It yields the protein CASTLDRGRIEQYF.